The 27 T cell receptor beta chains listed next were all sequenced from one sample in a study of shared clonotypes between healthy human individuals. Assay: immunoSEQ multiplex PCR; the TCRdb copy retains only in-frame clones and omits some. The table lists some 2.1 million clones, approximately 94% of them singletons, with roughly 1.1% in the top ten. Naive CD8 cells lacked CD45RO, underwent positive selection for CCR7 and left out terminally differentiated effector memory CD45RA+ cells. Sequenced sample: naive CD8+ T cells sorted from blood. These receptors were taken from a man younger than 30 in good health.

V gene TRBV6-6 combines with J gene TRBJ2-3, with D perhaps assigned TRBD1 or TRBD2 (5 bases each). Trimming stripped 0 bases from V and 14 bases from J, with 12 bases between. The CDR3 totals 12 residues. Germline CDR1 is MNHNY and CDR2 is SVGAGI (reference sequence). The CDR3 region is CASSYSNRRWYF. The CDR3 bases are TGTGCCAGCAGTTACTCGAACAGGAGGTGGTATTTT.

Of note for this clone: Since no conserved phenylalanine or tryptophan closes the CDR3, a read error is the likely cause. The rearrangement joins TRBV30 to TRBJ2-7, with D possibly called TRBD1 or TRBD2 (6 bases each). V was cut by 0 bases and J by 0 bases, with 12 bases left in between. This CDR3 has 15 residues. Germline assignment: CDR1 GTSNPN and CDR2 SVGIG (reference sequence). The CDR3 DNA reads TGTGCCTGGAGTGTACTAGGAGGGGGCTCCTACGAGCAGTACCTC. Translating gives CAWSVLGGGSYEQYL.

The rearrangement uses TRBV11-3 and TRBJ2-1, with no clear D. CDR1 is SGHNT, CDR2 YENEEA, per germline. The V and J ends lost 5 bases and 0 bases respectively, with 11 bases between them. CDR3 size: 15 residues. CDR3 sequence reads: CASSLATSSYNEQFF. In DNA, the CDR3 is TGTGCCAGCAGCCTCGCCACTTCCTCCTACAATGAGCAGTTCTTC. Drawing the rest from reference TRBV11-3 and TRBJ2-1, the complete variable domain is EAGVVQSPRYKIIEKKQPVAFWCNPISGHNTLYWYLQNLGQGPELLIRYENEEAVDDSQLPKDRFSAERLKGVDSTLKIQPAELGDSAVYLCASSLATSSYNEQFFGPGTRLTVL.

The chain has TRBV15 and TRBJ1-5, with D perhaps matching TRBD1 (5 bases). This CDR3 has 15 amino acids. CDR1 is LNHNV, CDR2 YYDKDF, per germline (reference sequence). Trimming removed 2 bases at V and 3 bases at J, with 11 bases between. The CDR3 DNA reads as TGTGCCACCAGCAGATTGGGACGGTCCAATCAGCCCCAGCATTTT. It encodes CATSRLGRSNQPQHF.

V is TRBV7-9 and J is TRBJ2-4, with D uncertain. Looked up from germline, CDR1 is SEHNR and CDR2 is FQNEAQ (reference sequence). The CDR3 is 13 residues long. The V and J ends lost 5 bases and 9 bases respectively, with 14 bases between them. The CDR3: CASSPLSFGIQYF. CDR3 sequence (DNA): TGTGCCAGCAGCCCACTGAGTTTCGGCATTCAGTACTTC. Supplemented by reference TRBV7-9 and TRBJ2-4, the full variable domain reads DTGVSQNPRHKITKRGQNVTFRCDPISEHNRLYWYRQTLGQGPEFLTYFQNEAQLEKSRLLSDRFSAERPKGSFSTLEIQRTEQGDSAMYLCASSPLSFGIQYFGAGTRLSVL.

The chain recombines TRBV5-6 with TRBJ1-6; D is uncertain. This CDR3 has 15 residues. Germline CDR1 is SGHDT and CDR2 is YYEEEE. Trimming stripped 4 bases from V and 10 bases from J, with 18 bases between. Here the CDR3 DNA reads TGTGCCAGCAGCCCGCGAGATCTTCTTGGGTCACCCCTCCACTTT. Translated, it gives CASSPRDLLGSPLHF. The entire variable domain, with the rest obtained from reference TRBV5-6 and TRBJ1-6, is as follows: DAGVTQSPTHLIKTRGQQVTLRCSPKSGHDTVSWYQQALGQGPQFIFQYYEEEERQRGNFPDRFSGHQFPNYSSELNVNALLLGDSALYLCASSPRDLLGSPLHFGNGTRLTVT.

The chain carries TRBV12-5 and TRBJ2-2; 8 positions agree with TRBD2. The ends lost 5 bases at V and 1 base at J; junction bases unmatched: 9. The CDR3 has 17 amino acids. CDR1 is LGHNT and CDR2 is FRNRAP in the germline V gene. The CDR3 DNA is TGTGCTAGTGGTCTACCGATAGCGGGAAAGAACACCGGGGAGCTGTTTTTT. Translated: CASGLPIAGKNTGELFF.

The chain joins TRBV4-3 to TRBJ2-1; 8 bases map to TRBD2. J was trimmed by 4 bases and V by 0 bases; bases with no gene match: 5. This CDR3 region has 16 residues. CDR1 is LGHNA and CDR2 is YSLEER in the germline V gene. The CDR3 DNA reads TGCGCCAGCAGCCAAGATCACGGCGGGAGGTACAATGAGCAGTTCTTC. Protein product: CASSQDHGGRYNEQFF.

This chain links TRBV7-9 with TRBJ2-1; no definite D call. V was trimmed by 7 bases and J by 2 bases, leaving 15 bases between them. CDR1 is SEHNR and CDR2 is FQNEAQ in the germline V gene (reference sequence). The CDR3 is 15 residues long. The CDR3 DNA is TGTGCCAGCACCCAAAACCCTTCTCCCTACAATGAGCAGTTCTTC. Residues: CASTQNPSPYNEQFF.

The V and J genes are TRBV6-6 and TRBJ1-5, with D uncertain. Per germline, CDR1 MNHNY and CDR2 SVGAGI (reference sequence). Trimming took 6 bases from V and 3 from J, leaving 6 bases between them. The CDR3 sequence is 12 residues long. CDR3: CASSQINQPQHF. CDR3 bases: TGTGCCAGCAGCCAGATCAATCAGCCCCAGCATTTT.

J is TRBJ2-2 and V is TRBV18; D remains unclear. Germline V gives CDR1 KGHSH, CDR2 LQKENI. V lost 0 bases to trimming and J lost 2 bases, with 7 bases between them. The CDR3 sequence is 15 residues long. This CDR3 reads CASSPPFPNTGELFF. The DNA for the CDR3 is TGTGCCAGCTCACCACCGTTCCCTAACACCGGGGAGCTGTTTTTT. The variable domain in full, with the rest retrieved from reference TRBV18 and TRBJ2-2, is NAGVMQNPRHLVRRRGQEARLRCSPMKGHSHVYWYRQLPEEGLKFMVYLQKENIIDESGMPKERFSAEFPKEGPSILRIQQVVRGDSAAYFCASSPPFPNTGELFFGEGSRLTVL.

This clone was found once. A far larger clone is a single base away, which makes a read error likely. The sample has other DNA sequences that encode this CDR3 too. The chain couples TRBV6-1 to TRBJ2-7, with D possibly being TRBD1 or TRBD2 (6 bases each). The CDR3 sequence is 12 residues long. CDR1 and CDR2 from the germline V gene are MNHNS and SASEGT. Trimming left V 6 bases short and J 4 bases short, with 10 bases between. This chain's CDR3 is CASSEGGYEQYF. CDR3 bases: TGTGCCAGCAGCGAGGGGGGATACGAGCAGTACTTC.

V gene TRBV27 combines with J gene TRBJ1-1; 9 bases map to TRBD1. Germline CDR1 reads MNHEY; CDR2 reads SMNVEV (reference sequence). Trimming cost V 4 bases and J 0 bases; bases outside gene matches: 3. The CDR3 is made up of 15 amino acids. DNA of the CDR3: TGTGCCAGCAGTTGGGGACAGGGCCTGAACACTGAAGCTTTCTTT. Translating it yields CASSWGQGLNTEAFF.

The sample holds one count of this clone. The chain joins TRBV7-9 to TRBJ2-7; no firm D call. V lost 1 base to trimming and J lost 7 bases, with 11 bases between them. The germline V gene has CDR1 SEHNR and CDR2 FQNEAQ (reference sequence). This CDR3 has 13 amino acids. CDR3 sequence reads: CASSLDPGVEQYF. In DNA, the CDR3 is TGTGCCAGCAGCTTAGACCCCGGCGTTGAGCAGTACTTC.

The chain links TRBV7-9 to TRBJ1-2, with D possibly TRBD1 on 6 matching bases. In germline, CDR1 is SEHNR, CDR2 FQNEAQ (reference sequence). The germline V and J ends were trimmed by 5 bases and 3 bases, with 22 bases remaining between them. CDR3 length: 17 amino acids. The chain's CDR3 is CASSETTDSPRDYGYTF. The CDR3, as DNA: TGTGCCAGCAGCGAAACCACGGACAGCCCTAGGGACTATGGCTACACCTTC.

The V and J genes are TRBV29-1 and TRBJ2-5; either TRBD1 or TRBD2 may supply D (5 bases each). The CDR3 has 15 residues. Trimming took off 6 bases at V and 5 bases at J, with 22 bases between the two ends. Germline CDR1 SQVTM, CDR2 ANQGSEA. The CDR3 DNA is TGCAGCGTCTCGCCTCCGGGACGCGACATTGAGACCCAGTACTTC. Amino acid sequence: CSVSPPGRDIETQYF. The full variable domain, completed using reference TRBV29-1 and TRBJ2-5, is SAVISQKPSRDICQRGTSLTIQCQVDSQVTMMFWYRQQPGQSLTLIATANQGSEATYESGFVIDKFPISRPNLTFSTLTVSNMSPEDSSIYLCSVSPPGRDIETQYFGPGTRLLVL.

Comments on this clone: Other nucleotide sequences in the sample specify the same CDR3. The CDR3 nucleotides read TGTGCCAGCAGCGTAGGCCAAGGGGCTGAAGCTTTCTTT. Translated: CASSVGQGAEAFF. V is TRBV9 and J is TRBJ1-1; D might be TRBD1 (5 bases). The V end was cut by 0 bases, the J end by 6 bases, with 9 bases between. The germline gives CDR1 SGDLS, CDR2 YYNGEE. The CDR3 has 13 residues.

V is TRBV5-4 and J is TRBJ2-5; 10 positions match TRBD2. The germline gives CDR1 SGHNT, CDR2 YYREEE (reference sequence). The CDR3 has 17 amino acids. Trimming took 0 bases from V and 5 from J; bases not matched to a gene: 10. The CDR3 DNA is TGTGCCAGCAGCTTGGATCTAGCGGGAGTTGGAGGGGAGACCCAGTACTTC. Amino acids: CASSLDLAGVGGETQYF.

The chain employs TRBV29-1 and TRBJ2-7; 10 positions agree with TRBD2. Germline V gene sequence: CDR1 SQVTM, CDR2 ANQGSEA. CDR3 length: 13 amino acids. The trim removed 4 bases at V and 3 bases at J, leaving 3 bases unmatched. The CDR3 loop is CSVGGTSDYEQYF. DNA for the CDR3: TGCAGCGTTGGCGGGACTAGCGACTACGAGCAGTACTTC.

The chain joins TRBV11-2 to TRBJ2-1, with 7 nucleotides matching TRBD2. The V gene end was trimmed by 1 base and the J gene end by 8 bases; junction bases not matched to a gene: 11. This CDR3 is 16 amino acids long. Germline V gives CDR1 SGHAT, CDR2 FQNNGV. The CDR3 loop is CASSLALGLVVDEQFF. CDR3 bases: TGTGCCAGCAGCTTAGCCCTCGGACTAGTTGTCGATGAGCAGTTCTTC.

This clone was seen a single time. V and J are TRBV27 and TRBJ2-1, with a possible D match to TRBD2 (6 bases). Germline V lookup: CDR1 MNHEY, CDR2 SMNVEV (reference sequence). Trimming took off 0 bases at V and 6 bases at J, with 15 bases between the two ends. This CDR3 contains 16 residues. CDR3 sequence (DNA): TGTGCCAGCAGTTTATCGGGGGGAAGGGGTATCAATGAGCAGTTCTTC. Protein product: CASSLSGGRGINEQFF.

The rearrangement uses TRBV2 and TRBJ1-3; a weak D match, TRBD1 (6 bases). CDR1 is SNHLY, CDR2 FYNNEI, per germline. This CDR3 spans 16 amino acids. Trimming removed 0 bases from V and 9 bases from J, with 18 bases in between. The CDR3 sequence is CASSEAPDSYSITIYF. The CDR3, as DNA: TGTGCCAGCAGTGAAGCGCCGGACAGCTATTCAATCACCATATATTTT.

This clone has more than one count but fewer than ten. This chain connects TRBV7-9 to TRBJ2-5, with a weak D call TRBD2 (6 bases). The V and J ends lost 6 bases and 10 bases respectively, with 12 bases between them. This CDR3 comprises 11 residues. Germline lookup yields CDR1 SEHNR and CDR2 FQNEAQ (reference sequence). The CDR3 region has the DNA TGTGCCAGCAGTCCCGGGGGTGTCCAGTACTTC. Amino acid sequence: CASSPGGVQYF.

The chain recombines TRBV10-3 with TRBJ2-1; D ambiguous. The CDR3 loop spans 15 amino acids. Trimming removed 0 bases from V and 7 bases from J, with 13 bases in between. Germline CDR1 is ENHRY and CDR2 is SYGVKD. The CDR3 bases are TGTGCCATCAGTGAGTCCCCCGGAAGGAGAAATGAGCAGTTCTTC. It codes for CAISESPGRRNEQFF.

On this clone itself: The sample carries other DNA sequences with the same CDR3. The V call is TRBV7-9, the J call TRBJ1-1; possibly TRBD1 for D (5 bases). V was shortened by 0 bases and J by 1 base, with 9 bases between the two germline ends. The CDR3 runs to 15 residues. CDR1 and CDR2 from the germline V gene are SEHNR and FQNEAQ (reference sequence). CDR3 amino acids: CASSLAQGENTEAFF. The CDR3 nucleotides read TGTGCCAGCAGCTTAGCCCAGGGAGAGAACACTGAAGCTTTCTTT.

The count of this clone is one. V gene TRBV10-3 combines with J gene TRBJ2-5; D gene ambiguous. V was trimmed by 1 base and J by 5 bases, leaving 8 bases between them. Germline CDR1 reads ENHRY; CDR2 reads SYGVKD. There are 13 residues in the CDR3. DNA of the CDR3: TGTGCCATCAGTGAGTGGAGAAGTGAGACCCAGTACTTC. The encoded protein is CAISEWRSETQYF.

V is TRBV7-9 and J is TRBJ1-4; no reliable D call. In germline, CDR1 is SEHNR, CDR2 FQNEAQ (reference sequence). The V end was cut by 5 bases, the J end by 3 bases, with 16 bases between. The CDR3 consists of 16 residues. The chain's CDR3 is CASSEDWSGSNEKLFF. The CDR3 coding sequence is TGTGCCAGCAGCGAGGACTGGAGTGGATCTAATGAAAAACTGTTTTTT. The complete variable domain, with remaining parts taken from reference TRBV7-9 and TRBJ1-4, reads DTGVSQNPRHKITKRGQNVTFRCDPISEHNRLYWYRQTLGQGPEFLTYFQNEAQLEKSRLLSDRFSAERPKGSFSTLEIQRTEQGDSAMYLCASSEDWSGSNEKLFFGSGTQLSVL.